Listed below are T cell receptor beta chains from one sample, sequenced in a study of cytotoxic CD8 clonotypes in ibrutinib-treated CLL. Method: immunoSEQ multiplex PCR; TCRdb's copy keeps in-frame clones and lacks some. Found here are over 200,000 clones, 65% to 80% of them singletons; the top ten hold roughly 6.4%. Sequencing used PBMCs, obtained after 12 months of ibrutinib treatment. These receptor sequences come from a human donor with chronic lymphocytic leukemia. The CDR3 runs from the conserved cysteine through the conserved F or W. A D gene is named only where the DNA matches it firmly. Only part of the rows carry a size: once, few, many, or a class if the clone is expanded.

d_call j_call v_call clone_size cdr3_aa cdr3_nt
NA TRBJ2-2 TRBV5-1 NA CASSITGRGPYTGELFF TGCGCCAGCAGCATAACCGGGAGGGGGCCTTACACCGGGGAGCTGTTTTTT
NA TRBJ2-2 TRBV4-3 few CASSQDAFTGELFF TGCGCCAGCAGCCAAGATGCCTTTACCGGGGAGCTGTTTTTT
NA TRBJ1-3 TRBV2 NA CASSSGWGNTIYF TGTGCCAGCAGTTCAGGGTGGGGAAACACCATATATTTT
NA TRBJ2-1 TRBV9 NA CASSVDSGGPSYNEQFF TGTGCCAGCAGCGTAGATTCGGGGGGCCCCTCCTACAATGAGCAGTTCTTC
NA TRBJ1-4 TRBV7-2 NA CASSLSRQFNEKLFF TGTGCCAGCAGCTTAAGCCGGCAGTTTAATGAAAAACTGTTTTTT
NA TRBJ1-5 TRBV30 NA CAWRSGLNSNQPQHF TGTGCCTGGAGGTCCGGACTGAATAGCAATCAGCCCCAGCATTTT
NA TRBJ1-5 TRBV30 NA CAWRRGSNQPQHF TGTGCCTGGAGGCGCGGAAGCAATCAGCCCCAGCATTTT
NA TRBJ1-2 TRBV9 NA CASSVGQGRMSGYTF TGTGCCAGCAGCGTAGGGCAGGGGAGAATGAGCGGCTACACCTTC
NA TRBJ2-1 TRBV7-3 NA CASSLNPLALNNEQFF TGTGCCAGCAGCTTAAATCCTCTAGCACTGAACAATGAGCAGTTCTTC
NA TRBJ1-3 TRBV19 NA CASSTRRGSGNTIYF TGTGCCAGTAGTACTCGTCGGGGTTCTGGAAACACCATATATTTT
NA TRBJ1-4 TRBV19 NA CASSDSGATNEKLFF TGTGCCAGCTCAGACAGCGGGGCAACTAATGAAAAACTGTTTTTT
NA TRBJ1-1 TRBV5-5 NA CASSLPRHFTEAFF TGTGCCAGCAGCCTCCCTCGACATTTCACTGAAGCTTTCTTT
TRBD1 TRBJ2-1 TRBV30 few CAWGPYRGSYNEQFF TGTGCCTGGGGGCCTTACAGGGGCTCCTACAATGAGCAGTTCTTC
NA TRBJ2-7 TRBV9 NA CASSADRTSYYEQYF TGTGCCAGCAGCGCCGACAGGACTTCCTACTACGAGCAGTACTTC
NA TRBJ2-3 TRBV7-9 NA CASSMSADTQYF TGTGCCAGCAGCATGTCGGCAGATACGCAGTATTTT
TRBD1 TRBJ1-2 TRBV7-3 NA CASSSQGASEIYGYTF TGTGCCAGCAGTTCTCAGGGGGCTTCGGAGATCTATGGCTACACCTTC
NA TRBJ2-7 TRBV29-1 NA CSTMFGEAYEQYF TGCAGCACCATGTTCGGGGAGGCCTACGAGCAGTACTTC
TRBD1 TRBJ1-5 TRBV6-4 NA CASSETGGLPQHF TGTGCCAGCAGTGAAACAGGGGGCCTGCCCCAGCATTTT
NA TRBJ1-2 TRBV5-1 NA CASSLAPGTNYGYTF TGCGCCAGCAGCTTGGCTCCAGGGACTAACTATGGCTACACCTTC
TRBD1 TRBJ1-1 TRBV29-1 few CSAGQYTEAFF TGCAGCGCGGGACAGTACACTGAAGCTTTCTTT
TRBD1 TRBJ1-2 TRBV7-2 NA CASSPSGQANYGYTF TGTGCCAGCAGCCCCTCGGGACAGGCTAACTATGGCTACACCTTC
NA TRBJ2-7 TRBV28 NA CASSTGPTYEQYF TGTGCCAGCAGTACCGGCCCAACCTACGAGCAGTACTTC
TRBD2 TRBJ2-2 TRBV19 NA CASSMGLAGVSGELFF TGTGCCAGTAGTATGGGTCTAGCGGGAGTATCCGGGGAGCTGTTTTTT
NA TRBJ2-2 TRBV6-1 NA CASSEWTIRPKTGELFF TGTGCCAGCAGTGAGTGGACGATTCGCCCTAAAACCGGGGAGCTGTTTTTT
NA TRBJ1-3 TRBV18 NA CASSPGVISGNTIYF TGTGCCAGCTCCCCAGGGGTAATCTCTGGAAACACCATATATTTT
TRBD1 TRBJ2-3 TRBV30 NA CAWSVGTGGRTQYF TGTGCCTGGAGTGTCGGGACAGGGGGTCGGACGCAGTATTTT
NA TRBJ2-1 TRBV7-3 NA CASSLERQVNEQFF TGTGCCAGCAGCTTAGAGAGACAGGTCAATGAGCAGTTCTTC
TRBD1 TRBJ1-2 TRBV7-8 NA CASSSSRQGWRYGYTF TGTGCCAGCAGCTCTAGCCGACAGGGGTGGAGATATGGCTACACCTTC
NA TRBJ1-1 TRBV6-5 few CAIPQTFNTEAFF TGTGCCATCCCACAGACTTTTAACACTGAAGCTTTCTTT
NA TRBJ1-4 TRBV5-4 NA CASSRGGTNEKLFF TGTGCCAGCAGTAGGGGGGGCACTAATGAAAAACTGTTTTTT
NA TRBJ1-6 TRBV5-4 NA CASSKDRPSYNSPLHF TGTGCCAGCAGTAAGGACAGACCCTCCTATAATTCACCCCTCCACTTT
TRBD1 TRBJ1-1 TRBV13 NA CASSRTGKDTEAFF TGTGCCAGCAGCCGGACAGGGAAAGACACTGAAGCTTTCTTT
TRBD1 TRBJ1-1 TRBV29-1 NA CSVVTGGGNTEAFF TGCAGCGTCGTGACAGGGGGCGGGAACACTGAAGCTTTCTTT
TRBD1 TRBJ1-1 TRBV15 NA CATSTKGTGRTEAFF TGTGCCACCAGCACCAAAGGGACAGGGCGAACTGAAGCTTTCTTT
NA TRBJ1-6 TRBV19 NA CASSQGSYNSPLHF TGTGCCAGTAGTCAAGGCTCCTATAATTCACCCCTCCACTTT
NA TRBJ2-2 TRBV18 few CASSNGQVGTGELFF TGTGCCAGCTCAAACGGCCAGGTCGGCACCGGGGAGCTGTTTTTT
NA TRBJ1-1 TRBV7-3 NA CASSSTQGGAMNTEAFF TGTGCCAGCAGCTCCACCCAAGGGGGGGCCATGAACACTGAAGCTTTCTTT
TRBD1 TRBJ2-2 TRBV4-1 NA CASSQPGTGEGQLFF TGCGCCAGCAGCCAACCCGGGACAGGGGAGGGCCAGCTGTTTTTT
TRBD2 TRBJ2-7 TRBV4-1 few CASSQSSGGALYEQYF TGCGCCAGCAGCCAGTCCAGCGGGGGGGCTCTCTACGAGCAGTACTTC